This T cell receptor (beta chain) appears in the sequencing data of a study of T cell repertoires in cytomegalovirus infection. About the study: CMV epitopes used comprised recently identified HLA-C-restricted ones and well-studied HLA-B-restricted ones. Based on public TCR beta signatures, there were indications of CMV infection and of a matching HLA type.

Regarding the study as a whole: Within the response measured ex vivo, HLA-C-restricted CMV-specific TCR beta clonotypes were dominant. Cumulative public TCR beta family frequency identified CMV carriers with the relevant HLA.

Comments on this clonotype: Its antigen is currently unknown.

MiXCR was run by TCRdb on the reads, yielding one entry per CDR3 protein. The table records around 900,000 distinct CDR3 sequences, around 30% of them present only once. V lost 5 bases, J lost 7 bases, and 6 bases stayed unmatched. This CDR3 comprises 14 residues. CDR1 is SEHNR and CDR2 is FQNEAQ in the germline V gene (reference sequence). The clonotype originates from a human donor in good health (CMV status not recorded). Some clones in this sample may be carry-over from other donors' samples. V is TRBV7-9 and J is TRBJ1-4; 8 nucleotides match TRBD1. Sequencing was performed on cultured CD8+ T cells from PBMCs, taken from culture after CMV antigen stimulation. The CDR3 here is CASSGGTGREKLFF. The CDR3 nucleotides are TGTGCCAGCAGCGGCGGGACAGGTCGTGAAAAACTGTTTTTT.